A single sample is the source of the 17 T cell receptor beta chains below, sequenced in a study of cytomegalovirus exposure and HLA in healthy donors. The PCR had 60 Vbeta and 13 Jbeta primers. TCRdb's copy holds only in-frame clones and misses some; the assay was immunoSEQ multiplex PCR. The data show about 180,000 clones, about 80% seen once. The sequenced sample was PBMCs. The receptor source for this set is a man aged 40-49 years in good health and CMV-seronegative.

The genes are TRBV28 and TRBJ1-1; D not certain. V lost 7 bases to trimming and J lost 1 base, with 7 bases between them. This CDR3 has 12 residues. Germline assignment: CDR1 MDHEN and CDR2 SYDVKM. The CDR3 DNA sequence: TGTGCCAGCATTCCAGGGAACACTGAAGCTTTCTTT. Its protein is CASIPGNTEAFF.

This clone has just one count. CDR3 protein: CASGEGQGNTEAFF. The DNA of the CDR3 is TGCGCCAGCGGCGAGGGACAGGGGAACACTGAAGCTTTCTTT. The gene calls are TRBV5-1 and TRBJ1-1; 9 positions match TRBD1. The V segment lost 7 bases and the J segment 1 base; nucleotides outside the gene matches: 5. In germline, CDR1 is SGHRS, CDR2 YFSETQ. The CDR3 sequence is 14 residues long.

The V gene is TRBV7-3, the J gene TRBJ1-1, with a tentative D call TRBD1 (6 bases). Germline V gene lookup returns CDR1 SGHTA and CDR2 FQGTGA. The V and J ends lost 2 bases and 4 bases respectively, with 11 bases between them. The CDR3 consists of 14 residues. The CDR3 bases are TGTGCCAGCAGCTTAGGGGGCGCGGGCACTGAAGCTTTCTTT. This translates into CASSLGGAGTEAFF.

This chain links TRBV28 with TRBJ2-3; D perhaps matches TRBD2 (6 bases). V lost 3 bases and J lost 5, with 12 bases in between. Germline values: CDR1 MDHEN, CDR2 SYDVKM. The CDR3 extends over 14 amino acids. The CDR3 spells CASSFILAQDTQYF. The CDR3 DNA is TGTGCCAGCAGTTTTATCCTAGCGCAAGATACGCAGTATTTT.

The gene calls are TRBV7-2 and TRBJ2-5; D might be TRBD2 (7 bases). V lost 5 bases, J lost 6 bases, and 22 bases lay in between. This CDR3 region has 16 residues. Per germline, CDR1 SGHTA and CDR2 FQGNSA. The chain's CDR3 is CASSRADGGGTKTQYF. CDR3 bases: TGTGCCAGCAGCCGCGCGGATGGGGGGGGCACGAAGACCCAGTACTTC. The full variable domain, its missing parts supplied by reference TRBV7-2 and TRBJ2-5, is GAGVSQSPSNKVTEKGKDVELRCDPISGHTALYWYRQSLGQGLEFLIYFQGNSAPDKSGLPSDRFSAERTGGSVSTLTIQRTQQEDSAVYLCASSRADGGGTKTQYFGPGTRLLVL.

In this sample, this clone turned up once. The gene calls are TRBV28 and TRBJ2-1; TRBD2 agrees at 10 bases. The CDR3 runs to 14 residues. V was clipped by 8 bases and J by 3 bases; unmatched bases: 4. The germline V gene encodes CDR1 MDHEN and CDR2 SYDVKM. The CDR3 sequence is CASRRLAGYNEQFF. In nucleotides, the CDR3 is TGTGCCAGCCGAAGACTAGCGGGCTACAATGAGCAGTTCTTC.

This chain links TRBV10-3 with TRBJ2-3, with D possibly being TRBD2 (5 bases). V lost 5 bases to trimming and J lost 3 bases, with 9 bases between them. Germline assignment: CDR1 ENHRY and CDR2 SYGVKD. There are 13 residues in the CDR3. The CDR3 DNA is TGTGCCATCAGTAGCGGCCCGACAGATACGCAGTATTTT. Translating gives CAISSGPTDTQYF.

J is TRBJ1-6 and V is TRBV28; D is perhaps TRBD1 (5 bases). The CDR3 consists of 15 residues. Trimming took 4 bases from V and 7 from J, leaving 14 bases between them. Looked up from germline, CDR1 is MDHEN and CDR2 is SYDVKM. CDR3 amino acids: CASSWGGTGNSPLHF. DNA for the CDR3: TGTGCCAGCAGTTGGGGGGGGACGGGGAATTCACCCCTCCACTTT.

This rearrangement joins TRBV28 to TRBJ2-5; the D gene is possibly TRBD2 (6 bases). TRBJ2-7 explains the end of the DNA better; the J call may be wrong. The germline V gene has CDR1 MDHEN and CDR2 SYDVKM. CDR3 length: 15 amino acids. In DNA form, the CDR3 reads TGTGCCAGCAGTTTACGTGGAGGGCCGGACTACGAGCAGTACTTC. Its translation: CASSLRGGPDYEQYF.

V gene TRBV7-2 combines with J gene TRBJ1-2; a possible D gene is TRBD1 (5 bases). CDR1 and CDR2 (germline): SGHTA, FQGNSA. CDR3 length equals 13 residues. Trimming removed 7 bases from V and 4 bases from J, with 13 bases in between. In nucleotides, the CDR3 is TGTGCCAGCACCATAGGGGCTAGCTATGGCTACACCTTC. Its translation: CASTIGASYGYTF. The whole variable domain, filled in from reference TRBV7-2 and TRBJ1-2, reads GAGVSQSPSNKVTEKGKDVELRCDPISGHTALYWYRQSLGQGLEFLIYFQGNSAPDKSGLPSDRFSAERTGGSVSTLTIQRTQQEDSAVYLCASTIGASYGYTFGSGTRLTVV.

This clone was observed once. Germline is not matched at one junction end, which may reflect a read error. The V and J genes are TRBV7-3 and TRBJ1-1; TRBD1 aligns across 9 bases. The CDR3 is 15 residues long. Germline V gene data show CDR1 as SGHTA and CDR2 as FQGTGA. CDR3 nucleotides: TGTGCCAGCAGCGTAACAGGGGGCCCGAACACTGAAGCTTTCTTT. It is translated as CASSVTGGPNTEAFF.

V and J are TRBV9 and TRBJ2-7; a possible D gene is TRBD2 (5 bases). From germline, CDR1 is SGDLS and CDR2 YYNGEE. The V end lost 0 bases, the J end lost 6 bases, and 13 bases lay between the germline ends. This CDR3 is built from 14 residues. CDR3: CASSVDLGGGEQYF. In DNA, the CDR3 is TGTGCCAGCAGCGTAGACCTAGGAGGCGGCGAGCAGTACTTC.

This chain links TRBV13 with TRBJ2-3; 14 bases fit TRBD2. The length of the CDR3 is 18 residues. Germline loops: CDR1 PRHDT, CDR2 FYEKMQ (reference sequence). Trimming at V came to 5 bases and at J to 5 bases, leaving 12 bases not matched to a gene. CDR3 in amino acids: CASSLGTSGRPPGDTQYF. The CDR3 DNA sequence: TGTGCCAGCAGCCTCGGGACTAGCGGGAGACCTCCCGGAGATACGCAGTATTTT.

This rearrangement joins TRBV28 to TRBJ2-7; no definite D call. The CDR3 has 12 amino acids. V was trimmed by 3 bases and J by 6 bases, leaving 9 bases between them. In germline, CDR1 is MDHEN, CDR2 SYDVKM. The CDR3 nucleotides read TGTGCCAGCAGTTTGGTTACATCCGAGCAGTACTTC. As protein: CASSLVTSEQYF.

This clone has only one observation. The chain has TRBV2 and TRBJ1-5; perhaps TRBD1 as D (5 bases). Germline V CDR1 and CDR2: SNHLY, FYNNEI. Between the trimmed V and J ends, which lost 2 bases and 6 bases, there was a span of 11 bases. The CDR3 runs to 14 residues. CDR3 amino acids: CASSEQGLTQPQHF. The CDR3 DNA follows: TGTGCCAGCAGTGAACAGGGTTTGACTCAGCCCCAGCATTTT. The full variable domain, in which reference TRBV2 and TRBJ1-5 provide the parts outside the CDR3, is EPEVTQTPSHQVTQMGQEVILRCVPISNHLYFYWYRQILGQKVEFLVSFYNNEISEKSEIFDDQFSVERPDGSNFTLKIRSTKLEDSAMYFCASSEQGLTQPQHFGDGTRLSIL.

The genes are TRBV4-3 and TRBJ2-5; 8 nucleotides match TRBD2. V gave up 2 bases and J gave up 7 bases; unmatched junction bases: 3. Germline lookup yields CDR1 LGHNA and CDR2 YSLEER. The CDR3 is 13 residues long. The CDR3 sequence is CASSQLTSGTQYF. The DNA for the CDR3 is TGCGCCAGCAGCCAACTAACTAGCGGGACCCAGTACTTC.

The V call is TRBV27, the J call TRBJ2-7; D may be TRBD2 (7 bases). This CDR3 has 15 residues. The germline V gene has CDR1 MNHEY and CDR2 SMNVEV (reference sequence). V lost 4 bases to trimming and J lost 0 bases, with 13 bases between them. This CDR3 reads CASSSKGGVSYEQYF. The DNA of the CDR3 is TGTGCCAGCAGTTCTAAGGGGGGGGTCTCCTACGAGCAGTACTTC.